These T cell receptor beta chains were read from a single sample in a study of blood T cell repertoires in COVID-19. The protocol was immunoSEQ multiplex PCR, while the TCRdb copy is restricted to in-frame clones and leaves out a portion. Here the sample spans tens of thousands of clones, 75% to 90% being singletons. What was sequenced was peripheral blood. These receptors all stem from a man in his forties or fifties with active COVID-19. Each CDR3 is given without its conserved first and last residue.

CDR3	V	J
ASSGTRFGQY	TRBV19	TRBJ2-3
ASSLVEFGNQPQH	TRBV28	TRBJ1-5
ASELGDYQRRGYEQY	TRBV2	TRBJ2-7
ASSTQGGRNNQPQH	TRBV7-8	TRBJ1-5
ASSLWPMRELTDTQY	TRBV7-2	TRBJ2-3
ASLRGKGNYGYT	TRBV5-6	TRBJ1-2
ASSLPPYREKLF	TRBV7-2	TRBJ1-4
SATGSYEQY	TRBV20-1	TRBJ2-7
ASSFLQGSAGNTIY	TRBV5-6	TRBJ1-3
ASRIQGFYSPLH	TRBV6-5	TRBJ1-6
ASSVGQGLSEQY	TRBV5-4	TRBJ2-7
ASSIVYGGSNDEQF	TRBV19	TRBJ2-1
ASSYKIYGSPLH	TRBV6-2/TRBV6-3	TRBJ1-6
ASSLSRGVAVDTEAF	TRBV27	TRBJ1-1
ASSQAGYEQY	TRBV4-2	TRBJ2-7
ASRKTGGTEAF	TRBV7-2	TRBJ1-1
ASSLTPTGGRLSGELF	TRBV7-3	TRBJ2-2
ASSSSTGSGNTIY	TRBV5-1	TRBJ1-3
ASSYGGTVMNTEAF	TRBV6-5	TRBJ1-1
ARDRGVLGNTEAF	TRBV12-5	TRBJ1-1
ATSPPGDTYEQY	TRBV24-1	TRBJ2-7
ASSPQTGGDTEAF	TRBV9	TRBJ1-1
ASSLALGGLYNEQF	TRBV5-4	TRBJ2-1
ASSLSATSGRYQETQY	TRBV27	TRBJ2-5
ASSVPGLAGNEQF	TRBV7-8	TRBJ2-1
ASSEQAKNIQY	TRBV11-1	TRBJ2-4
ASSQAEVGARGNTIY	TRBV4-2	TRBJ1-3
ASSPPTGGQGAGEQY	TRBV7-9	TRBJ2-7
ASSVGGSTDTQY	TRBV9	TRBJ2-3
ASSVGQGKTQY	TRBV5-4	TRBJ2-5
ASSVWGQGATGIGYT	TRBV7-9	TRBJ1-2
ASSQVGAPIQQF	TRBV3-1/TRBV3-2	TRBJ2-1
ASRPSYGTGDTGELF	TRBV7-9	TRBJ2-2
ASTEAASKMNTGELF	TRBV2	TRBJ2-2
ASSRTGAGSGTDTQY	TRBV6-2/TRBV6-3	TRBJ2-3
ASSPGRQGAYEQY	TRBV5-1	TRBJ2-7
AYVAVRGYT	TRBV30	TRBJ1-2
ASSLFSTGARGYT	TRBV7-6	TRBJ1-2
ASSDVHRGQDYGYT	TRBV6-1	TRBJ1-2
ASSPPPGEERGSPLH	TRBV28	TRBJ1-6
ASSIGTGPYEQY	TRBV19	TRBJ2-7
ASRGQREQY	TRBV5-5	TRBJ2-7
ASSSISETWETQY	TRBV27	TRBJ2-5
ASSFSGGYTDTQY	TRBV7-9	TRBJ2-3
ASSLAAGNHYEQY	TRBV5-1	TRBJ2-7
ASSRRGNEQF	TRBV11-3	TRBJ2-1
ASSQAVYEQY	TRBV3-1/TRBV3-2	TRBJ2-7
ASSVHPDQRGAVETQY	TRBV7-9	TRBJ2-5